These 27 T cell receptor beta chains came from one sample sequenced in a study of control samples from healthy donors and cancer patients. Assay: immunoSEQ multiplex PCR; the TCRdb copy retains only in-frame clones and omits some. Of about 92,000 clones in the sample, roughly four fifths were seen once. The sequenced material came from blood. These receptors originate from a woman in her sixties in good health.

The chain uses TRBV5-1 and TRBJ2-3; 11 bases fit TRBD2. Germline V gene sequence: CDR1 SGHRS, CDR2 YFSETQ. The CDR3 runs 15 residues. The trim removed 5 bases at V and 4 bases at J, leaving 6 bases unmatched. In nucleotides, the CDR3 is TGCGCCAGCAGTTTTAGCGGGGGGGGCCCAGATACGCAGTATTTT. Protein sequence: CASSFSGGGPDTQYF.

The rearrangement uses TRBV6-5 and TRBJ1-1; TRBD1 aligns across 7 bases. The V segment lost 2 bases and the J segment 0 bases; nucleotides outside the gene matches: 3. This CDR3 is 15 amino acids long. The germline CDR1 and CDR2 sequences are MNHEY and SVGAGI. CDR3 in DNA: TGTGCCAGCAGTTACCCCGACAGGGTGAACACTGAAGCTTTCTTT. Amino acid sequence: CASSYPDRVNTEAFF.

V gene TRBV27 combines with J gene TRBJ2-1; TRBD2 is a possible D gene (6 bases). Germline assignment: CDR1 MNHEY and CDR2 SMNVEV (reference sequence). V gave up 10 bases and J gave up 4 bases, with 17 bases separating them. This CDR3 has 14 amino acids. The CDR3 here is CATTRDLLYNEQFF. CDR3 sequence (DNA): TGTGCCACCACCCGGGACTTGTTGTACAATGAGCAGTTCTTC.

The V gene is TRBV3-1 (or the pseudogene TRBV3-2), the J gene TRBJ1-5; D may be TRBD1 (5 bases). Germline CDR1 reads LGHDT; CDR2 reads YNNKEL (reference sequence). V was clipped by 4 bases and J by 5 bases, with 9 bases between them. This CDR3 comprises 13 residues. The CDR3 nucleotides are TGTGCCAGCAGCCCAGGGTTGTATCAGCCCCAGCATTTT. This encodes CASSPGLYQPQHF.

The gene calls are TRBV6-5 and TRBJ2-7; the match to TRBD1 covers 11 bases. J was trimmed by 3 bases and V by 4 bases; bases with no gene match: 8. This CDR3 region has 16 residues. The germline V gene has CDR1 MNHEY and CDR2 SVGAGI. Here the CDR3 DNA reads TGTGCCAGCAGTTCGTGGTGGACAGGGGGCTTCTACGAGCAGTACTTC. Translating it yields CASSSWWTGGFYEQYF.

This rearrangement joins TRBV11-2 to TRBJ2-7; 8 bases map to TRBD2. Germline CDR1 reads SGHAT; CDR2 reads FQNNGV. Trimming removed 8 bases from V and 5 bases from J; junction bases left unmatched: 14. The CDR3 extends over 15 amino acids. The CDR3 sequence is CASRGLAGIQDEQYF. The CDR3 DNA reads as TGTGCCAGCCGCGGGTTAGCGGGGATCCAGGACGAGCAGTACTTC.

In this sample, this clone turned up a few times. The rearrangement uses TRBV4-3 and TRBJ2-2; no firm D call. Trimming shortened V by 4 bases and J by 6 bases, and 6 bases separated the two germline ends. The CDR3 contains 12 residues. Germline loops: CDR1 LGHNA, CDR2 YSLEER. CDR3 DNA sequence: TGCGCCAGCAGCCGGTTGTCCGGGGAGCTGTTTTTT. Its translation: CASSRLSGELFF.

The chain couples TRBV28 to TRBJ1-1; D may be TRBD1 (5 bases). Germline V gives CDR1 MDHEN, CDR2 SYDVKM. Trimming pared 4 bases from V and 3 bases from J, leaving 12 bases between. The CDR3 extends over 14 amino acids. DNA of the CDR3: TGTGCCAGCAGTTCGTCGGGGGAGGACACTGAAGCTTTCTTT. Its protein is CASSSSGEDTEAFF. Drawing the rest from reference TRBV28 and TRBJ1-1, the complete variable domain is DVKVTQSSRYLVKRTGEKVFLECVQDMDHENMFWYRQDPGLGLRLIYFSYDVKMKEKGDIPEGYSVSREKKERFSLILESASTNQTSMYLCASSSSGEDTEAFFGQGTRLTVV.

This chain links TRBV7-6 with TRBJ2-5; TRBD2 agrees at 10 bases. The V gene end was trimmed by 1 base and the J gene end by 7 bases; junction bases not matched to a gene: 12. The CDR3 runs to 17 residues. The germline V gene has CDR1 SGHVS and CDR2 FNYEAQ. The CDR3 loop is CASSLVSPAGGRGTQYF. The CDR3 DNA follows: TGTGCCAGCAGCTTAGTCTCCCCAGCGGGGGGGCGGGGGACCCAGTACTTC.

The rearrangement links TRBV28 to TRBJ2-7, with D possibly TRBD2 on 6 matching bases. V lost 7 bases to trimming and J lost 2 bases, with 12 bases between them. Germline V gene data show CDR1 as MDHEN and CDR2 as SYDVKM. The CDR3 is 13 residues long. CDR3: CASTPPGAYEQYF. The CDR3 bases are TGTGCCAGCACCCCCCCGGGGGCCTACGAGCAGTACTTC.

The rearrangement joins TRBV7-2 to TRBJ2-5, with a weak D call TRBD2 (6 bases). Germline CDR1 and CDR2: SGHTA and FQGNSA. CDR3 size: 15 residues. V lost 3 bases and J 4 bases, leaving 15 bases between the germline ends. The CDR3 sequence: CASSFFGTSGETQYF. DNA for the CDR3: TGTGCCAGCAGCTTCTTTGGGACTTCTGGAGAGACCCAGTACTTC.

This chain joins TRBV2 and TRBJ2-7, with D possibly called TRBD1 or TRBD2 (5 bases each). Between the trimmed V and J ends, which lost 8 bases and 0 bases, there was a span of 14 bases. From germline, CDR1 is SNHLY and CDR2 FYNNEI. The CDR3 loop spans 14 amino acids. DNA of the CDR3: TGTGCCAGCGACCGGGACGGAAACTCCTACGAGCAGTACTTC. It yields the protein CASDRDGNSYEQYF.

The J gene is TRBJ2-7, the V gene TRBV5-1; a weak D match, TRBD1 (5 bases). The CDR3 covers 14 residues. V was pared by 4 bases and J by 0 bases, with 11 bases between. Germline assignment: CDR1 SGHRS and CDR2 YFSETQ. CDR3 in DNA: TGCGCCAGCAGCATTGGACAAGGCTCCTACGAGCAGTACTTC. Amino acids: CASSIGQGSYEQYF.

The chain joins TRBV20-1 to TRBJ2-3; maybe TRBD2 (7 bases). This CDR3 region has 10 residues. Germline V gene data show CDR1 as DFQATT and CDR2 as SNEGSKA (reference sequence). CDR3 DNA: TGCGTCGAGGGGGGGTATACGCAGTATTTT. It encodes CVEGGYTQYF.

This sequence joins TRBV7-2 and TRBJ1-1; TRBD1 agrees at 7 bases. Germline assignment: CDR1 SGHTA and CDR2 FQGNSA. V shed 5 bases, J shed 1 base, and the junction held 10 bases outside the gene matches. This CDR3 contains 16 residues. CDR3 nucleotide sequence: TGTGCCAGCAGCCTCCCCCCGGGACAGAGGAACACTGAAGCTTTCTTT. Its translation: CASSLPPGQRNTEAFF.

The count of this clone is one. The chain combines TRBV6-6 with TRBJ2-7; D remains ambiguous. This CDR3 contains 13 residues. V lost 5 bases, J lost 2 bases, and 10 bases lay in between. From germline, CDR1 is MNHNY and CDR2 SVGAGI (reference sequence). DNA of the CDR3: TGTGCCAGCAGTCCCAACGGAGCCTACGAGCAGTACTTC. As protein: CASSPNGAYEQYF.

A single count supports this clone. V usage is TRBV19 and J usage is TRBJ2-7; TRBD1 matches at 9 bases. The CDR3 runs to 14 residues. CDR1 is LNHDA and CDR2 is SQIVND in the germline V gene (reference sequence). Trimming took 3 bases from V and 6 from J; bases not matched to a gene: 6. CDR3 nucleotides: TGTGCCAGTAGTATTGGGACAGGGCCCAGCGAGCAGTACTTC. This codes for CASSIGTGPSEQYF.

The chain carries TRBV3-1 (or the pseudogene TRBV3-2) and TRBJ1-5; unclear D gene. Trimming took 1 base from V and 7 from J, leaving 17 bases between them. CDR1 and CDR2 from the germline V gene are LGHDT and YNNKEL (reference sequence). This CDR3 comprises 16 residues. This CDR3 is CASSQAGGGLRQPQHF. CDR3 nucleotide sequence: TGTGCCAGCAGCCAAGCCGGAGGAGGGCTGCGCCAGCCCCAGCATTTT.

The gene calls are TRBV14 and TRBJ1-1; D is possibly TRBD1 (5 bases). Germline V CDR1 and CDR2: SGHDN, FVKESK. Between the trimmed V and J ends, which lost 4 bases and 3 bases, there was a span of 12 bases. This CDR3 comprises 14 residues. CDR3 nucleotide sequence: TGTGCCAGCAGCCTCCTTCGGGGGGACACTGAAGCTTTCTTT. This codes for CASSLLRGDTEAFF.

A single count supports this clone. The chain couples TRBV10-3 to TRBJ2-7, with TRBD2 as a possible D gene (5 bases). The V gene lost 1 base and the J gene lost 3 bases, with 13 bases spanning the gap. CDR3 size: 15 residues. Germline V CDR1 and CDR2: ENHRY, SYGVKD. The CDR3 loop is CAISEFEGMGYEQYF. The DNA of the CDR3 is TGTGCCATCAGTGAGTTCGAGGGTATGGGCTACGAGCAGTACTTC.

V usage is TRBV24-1 and J usage is TRBJ1-2; no reliable D call. This CDR3 spans 15 amino acids. Looked up from germline, CDR1 is KGHDR and CDR2 is SFDVKD. The V end lost 5 bases, the J end lost 5 bases, and 17 bases lay between the germline ends. The CDR3 bases are TGTGCCACCAGTGTTTACACGGAGGCCTGTTATGGCTACACCTTC. Translation gives CATSVYTEACYGYTF.

The chain couples TRBV5-1 to TRBJ2-1; 7 bases are shared with TRBD2. V trimming: 4 bases; J trimming: 0 bases; junction bases outside the gene matches: 1. Germline V gives CDR1 SGHRS, CDR2 YFSETQ. CDR3 length equals 14 residues. CDR3: CASSGGSSYNEQFF. CDR3 coding DNA: TGCGCCAGCAGCGGCGGGAGCTCCTACAATGAGCAGTTCTTC.

This rearrangement joins TRBV12-3 or TRBV12-4 to TRBJ1-2; D ambiguous. This CDR3 has 13 residues. V shed 6 bases and J shed 3 bases, with 11 bases lying between them. The CDR3 sequence: CASSSNVDYGYTF. For the CDR3, the DNA is TGTGCCAGCAGCTCAAACGTAGACTATGGCTACACCTTC.

The chain couples TRBV19 to TRBJ2-2; 12 nucleotides match TRBD1. CDR3 length: 17 residues. The V segment lost 7 bases and the J segment 5 bases; nucleotides outside the gene matches: 11. CDR1 and CDR2 from the germline V gene are LNHDA and SQIVND (reference sequence). The CDR3 protein is CASTRDRGRRNTGELFF. The CDR3 coding sequence is TGTGCCAGTACCCGGGACAGGGGGCGCAGGAATACCGGGGAGCTGTTTTTT.

As to this clone: At the DNA level, this CDR3 is encoded by other sequences in the same sample as well. The rearrangement uses TRBV5-1 and TRBJ2-1; 7 bases match TRBD2. V lost 0 bases and J lost 0; bases outside the gene matches: 0. This CDR3 has 15 amino acids. Germline values: CDR1 SGHRS, CDR2 YFSETQ. The DNA for the CDR3 is TGCGCCAGCAGCTTGGGCGGGAGCTCCTACAATGAGCAGTTCTTC. Translating gives CASSLGGSSYNEQFF.

The rearrangement joins TRBV7-2 to TRBJ1-1; D gene uncertain. V was pared by 2 bases and J by 6 bases, with 7 bases between. Germline V gives CDR1 SGHTA, CDR2 FQGNSA. This CDR3 is 12 amino acids long. Written as DNA, the CDR3 is TGTGCCAGCAGCTTAAGAACATCTGAAGCTTTCTTT. Translation gives CASSLRTSEAFF.

This clone was observed once. The chain is built from TRBV11-2 and TRBJ2-1; 14 bases are a match to TRBD2. Per germline, CDR1 SGHAT and CDR2 FQNNGV. Trimming removed 5 bases from V and 2 bases from J; junction bases left unmatched: 5. The CDR3 runs to 17 residues. CDR3 coding DNA: TGTGCCAGCAGCACGGGACTAGCGGGAGAGGCCTACAATGAGCAGTTCTTC. Translation: CASSTGLAGEAYNEQFF.